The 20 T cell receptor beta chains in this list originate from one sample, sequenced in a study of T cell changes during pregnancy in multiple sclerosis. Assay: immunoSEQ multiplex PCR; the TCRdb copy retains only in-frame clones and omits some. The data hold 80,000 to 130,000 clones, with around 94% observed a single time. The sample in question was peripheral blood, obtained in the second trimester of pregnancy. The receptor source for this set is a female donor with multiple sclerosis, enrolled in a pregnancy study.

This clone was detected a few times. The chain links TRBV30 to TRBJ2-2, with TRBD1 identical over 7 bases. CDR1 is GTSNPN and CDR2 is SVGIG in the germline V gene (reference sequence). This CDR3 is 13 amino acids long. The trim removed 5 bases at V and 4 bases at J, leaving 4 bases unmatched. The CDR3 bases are TGTGCCTGGTACAGGGGATTCACCGGGGAGCTGTTTTTT. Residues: CAWYRGFTGELFF.

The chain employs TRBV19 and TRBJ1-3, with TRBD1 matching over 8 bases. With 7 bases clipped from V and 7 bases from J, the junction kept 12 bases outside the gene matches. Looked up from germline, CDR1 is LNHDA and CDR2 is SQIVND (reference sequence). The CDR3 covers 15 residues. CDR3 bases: TGTGCCAGTACCTCATCCCCCGACAGGGGCAACACCATATATTTT. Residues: CASTSSPDRGNTIYF.

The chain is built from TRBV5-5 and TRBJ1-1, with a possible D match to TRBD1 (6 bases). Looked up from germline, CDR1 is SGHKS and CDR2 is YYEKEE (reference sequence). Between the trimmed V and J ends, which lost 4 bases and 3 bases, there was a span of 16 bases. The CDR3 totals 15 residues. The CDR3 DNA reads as TGTGCCAGCAGCCCAGGGCAGGGGCGGGACACTGAAGCTTTCTTT. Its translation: CASSPGQGRDTEAFF.

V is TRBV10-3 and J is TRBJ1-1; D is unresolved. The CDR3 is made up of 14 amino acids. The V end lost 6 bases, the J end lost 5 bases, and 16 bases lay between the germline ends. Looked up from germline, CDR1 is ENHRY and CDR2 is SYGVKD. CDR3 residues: CAISPTAEATEAFF. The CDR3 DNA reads TGTGCCATCAGCCCTACAGCGGAGGCGACTGAAGCTTTCTTT.

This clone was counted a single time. The CDR3 DNA reads TGTGCCAGCAGCTCCCGGACTAGCGGGACCTACAATGAGCAGTTCTTC. This translates into CASSSRTSGTYNEQFF. The gene calls are TRBV7-9 and TRBJ2-1; 12 bases line up with TRBD2. With V trimmed by 4 bases and J by 2 bases, 3 bases remained unmatched. Germline-derived CDR1 and CDR2 are SEHNR and FQNEAQ (reference sequence). The CDR3 totals 16 residues. Using reference TRBV7-9 and TRBJ2-1 for the parts outside the CDR3, the full variable domain is DTGVSQNPRHKITKRGQNVTFRCDPISEHNRLYWYRQTLGQGPEFLTYFQNEAQLEKSRLLSDRFSAERPKGSFSTLEIQRTEQGDSAMYLCASSSRTSGTYNEQFFGPGTRLTVL.

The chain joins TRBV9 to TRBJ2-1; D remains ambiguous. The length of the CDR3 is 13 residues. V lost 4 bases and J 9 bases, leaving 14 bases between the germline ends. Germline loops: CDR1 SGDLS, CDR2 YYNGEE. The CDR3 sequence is CASSPYSGSEQFF. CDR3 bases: TGTGCCAGCAGCCCATATTCAGGTAGTGAGCAGTTCTTC.

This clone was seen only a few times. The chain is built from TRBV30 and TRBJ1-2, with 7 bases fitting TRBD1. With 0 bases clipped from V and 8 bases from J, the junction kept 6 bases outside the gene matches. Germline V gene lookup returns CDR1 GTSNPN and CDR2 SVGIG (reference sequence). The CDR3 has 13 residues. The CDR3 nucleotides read TGTGCCTGGAGTGTCAGGGGGGACTCCGGCTACACCTTC. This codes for CAWSVRGDSGYTF.

The CDR3 DNA reads TGTGCCAGCAGCGTAGCCCCTGGGGCCCCCTTAAACAGGGTTTATTGGGAGACCCAGTACTTC. It translates to CASSVAPGAPLNRVYWETQYF. The chain couples TRBV9 to TRBJ2-5; possibly TRBD1 for D (6 bases). This CDR3 is 21 amino acids long. V dropped 0 bases and J dropped 5 bases, with 32 bases sitting between them. CDR1 is SGDLS and CDR2 is YYNGEE in the germline V gene.

The CDR3 coding sequence is TGTGCCAGCAGCCAGGGGGGACAAACCTACAATGAGCAGTTCTTC. Its translation: CASSQGGQTYNEQFF. This rearrangement joins TRBV7-3 to TRBJ2-1; maybe TRBD1 (7 bases). This CDR3 contains 15 residues. CDR1 is SGHTA and CDR2 is FQGTGA in the germline V gene. The germline V and J ends were trimmed by 5 bases and 2 bases, with 13 bases remaining between them.

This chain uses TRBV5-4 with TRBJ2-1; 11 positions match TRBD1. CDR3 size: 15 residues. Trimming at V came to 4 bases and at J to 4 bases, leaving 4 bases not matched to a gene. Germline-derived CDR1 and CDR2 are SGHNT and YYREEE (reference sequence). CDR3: CASSVGTGGYNEQFF. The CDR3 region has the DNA TGTGCCAGCAGCGTTGGGACAGGGGGTTACAATGAGCAGTTCTTC.

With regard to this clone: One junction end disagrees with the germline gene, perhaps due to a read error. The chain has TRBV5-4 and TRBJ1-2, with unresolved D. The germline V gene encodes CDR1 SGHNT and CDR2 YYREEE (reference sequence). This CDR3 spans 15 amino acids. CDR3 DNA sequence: TGTGCCAGCAGATTGGGCGGCCCGTCGATCTATGGCTACACCTTC. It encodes CASRLGGPSIYGYTF.

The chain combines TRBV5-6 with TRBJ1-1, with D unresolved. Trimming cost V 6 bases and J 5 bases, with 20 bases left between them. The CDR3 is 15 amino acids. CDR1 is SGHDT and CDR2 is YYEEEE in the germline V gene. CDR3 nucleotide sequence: TGTGCCAGCACATTAGGTCGGACGGAGGCGACTGAAGCTTTCTTT. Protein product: CASTLGRTEATEAFF.

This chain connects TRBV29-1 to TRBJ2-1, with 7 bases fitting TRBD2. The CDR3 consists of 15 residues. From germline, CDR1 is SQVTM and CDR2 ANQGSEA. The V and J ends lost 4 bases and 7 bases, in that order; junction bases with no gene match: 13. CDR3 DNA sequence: TGCAGCGTTGGGGCGAAGAGCGGGATGGCGAATGAGCAGTTCTTC. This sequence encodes CSVGAKSGMANEQFF.

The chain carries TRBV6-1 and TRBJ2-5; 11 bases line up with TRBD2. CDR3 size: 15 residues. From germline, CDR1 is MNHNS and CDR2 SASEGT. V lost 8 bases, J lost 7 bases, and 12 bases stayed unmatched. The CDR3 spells CASVISGRDKRTQYF. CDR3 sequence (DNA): TGTGCCAGCGTGATTAGCGGGAGGGATAAGAGGACCCAGTACTTC.

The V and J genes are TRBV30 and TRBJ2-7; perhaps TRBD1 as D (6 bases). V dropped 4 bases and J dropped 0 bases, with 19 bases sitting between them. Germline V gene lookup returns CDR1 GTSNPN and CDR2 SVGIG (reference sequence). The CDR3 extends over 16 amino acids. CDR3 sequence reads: CAWKYPDGQNSYEQYF. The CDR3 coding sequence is TGTGCCTGGAAGTACCCCGACGGACAGAACTCCTACGAGCAGTACTTC.

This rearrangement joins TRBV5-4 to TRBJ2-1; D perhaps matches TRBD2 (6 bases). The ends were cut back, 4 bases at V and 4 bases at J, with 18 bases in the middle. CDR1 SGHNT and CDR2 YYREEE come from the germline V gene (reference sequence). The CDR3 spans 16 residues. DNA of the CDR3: TGTGCCAGCAGCCCAACCGGGACTCGATTGTACAATGAGCAGTTCTTC. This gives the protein CASSPTGTRLYNEQFF.

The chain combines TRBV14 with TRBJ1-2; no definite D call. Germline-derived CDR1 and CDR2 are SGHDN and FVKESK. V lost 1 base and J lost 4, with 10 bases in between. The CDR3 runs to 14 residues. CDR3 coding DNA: TGTGCCAGCAGCCAAGTGAGGGCAGGCTATGGCTACACCTTC. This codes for CASSQVRAGYGYTF. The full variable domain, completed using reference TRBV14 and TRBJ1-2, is EAGVTQFPSHSVIEKGQTVTLRCDPISGHDNLYWYRRVMGKEIKFLLHFVKESKQDESGMPNNRFLAERTGGTYSTLKVQPAELEDSGVYFCASSQVRAGYGYTFGSGTRLTVV.

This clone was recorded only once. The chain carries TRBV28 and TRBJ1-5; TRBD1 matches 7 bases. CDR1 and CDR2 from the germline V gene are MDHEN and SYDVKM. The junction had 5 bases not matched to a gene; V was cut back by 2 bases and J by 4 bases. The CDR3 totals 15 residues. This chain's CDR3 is CASSLPGQRNQPQHF. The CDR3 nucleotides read TGTGCCAGCAGTTTACCGGGACAGAGAAATCAGCCCCAGCATTTT.

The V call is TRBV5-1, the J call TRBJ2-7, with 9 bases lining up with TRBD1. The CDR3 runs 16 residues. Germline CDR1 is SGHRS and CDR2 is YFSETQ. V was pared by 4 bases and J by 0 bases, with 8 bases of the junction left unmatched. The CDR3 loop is CASSKSGTGISYEQYF. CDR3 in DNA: TGCGCCAGCAGCAAGTCCGGGACAGGGATCTCCTACGAGCAGTACTTC. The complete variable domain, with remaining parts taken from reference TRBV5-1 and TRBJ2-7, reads KAGVTQTPRYLIKTRGQQVTLSCSPISGHRSVSWYQQTPGQGLQFLFEYFSETQRNKGNFPGRFSGRQFSNSRSEMNVSTLELGDSALYLCASSKSGTGISYEQYFGPGTRLTVT.

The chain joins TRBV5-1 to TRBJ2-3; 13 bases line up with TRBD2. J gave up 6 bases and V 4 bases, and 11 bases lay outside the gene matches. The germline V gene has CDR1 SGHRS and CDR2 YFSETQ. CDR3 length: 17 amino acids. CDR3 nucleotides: TGCGCCAGCAGCCTGGAGGGACTAGCGGGGCCAAAGGATACGCAGTATTTT. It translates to CASSLEGLAGPKDTQYF.